This T cell receptor beta chain appears in the sequencing data of a study of blood T cell repertoires in COVID-19 (dated by TCRdb to 2019 to 2021). Study-level background: The collaborator samples originated in the United States, Italy and Spain and spanned the acute and convalescent phases of COVID-19. The material from the prospective study consisted of cDNA or gDNA derived from T cells, B-cell-depleted T cells, or PBMCs. Subjects who had been exposed to COVID-19, were actively infected with it, or had recovered from it provided the deeply sampled blood TCRbeta repertoires that made up the dataset. The repertoires were released in a freely available public database meant as a resource for research on the immune response to SARS-CoV-2. Samples were obtained from the ongoing ImmuneRACE study (first 160 participants) and from about 1,300 subjects provided by 6 global collaborators. A de-identified subject ID, COVID-19 status, age in years and sex were almost always included in the sample metadata. HLA class I and class II types, where available, came from metadata supplied by the sample provider rather than from assay-based typing.

Whole blood was collected in K2EDTA tubes by collaborating institutions according to the institutions' own protocols. For TCRbeta analysis, collaborators shipped samples in one of three forms: frozen whole blood, isolated PBMCs, or DNA extracted from either of those sample types. General conclusions and limits of the study: The amount of clinical and demographic metadata varied by source and participant and was provided uncurated.

A note on this clone: What this receptor recognizes is not known. The sample holds no much larger clone one base away, and base qualities are not on file.

TCRbeta CDR3 regions were amplified from genomic DNA using the immunoSEQ Assay, a bias-controlled multiplex PCR. The original pipeline was this. Within the assay, amplification of reference gene primers was used to estimate how many nucleated cells each sample contained. Sequence reads were collapsed and filtered to measure the absolute abundance of every unique TCRbeta CDR3 rearrangement. Productive Simpson clonality was computed per sample as the square root of Simpson's diversity index over productive rearrangements. The clones in this table, taken by TCRdb from immuneACCESS, are in-frame only. Not every clone is retained; where verified, under half of the shortfall comes from an unresolved V gene, and the cause of the rest is unknown. V, J and clone size are taken as reported in that table, and D and trimming were inferred from the DNA itself. Present in this sample are about 220,000 clones, more than 70% of which were seen just once. Over 10% of the sample goes to the ten largest clones.

The germline V gene provides CDR1 SGDLS and CDR2 YYNGEE. A distance of 7 bases separates the germline ends of V and J, which lose 0 bases and 0 bases respectively. The CDR3 runs 15 residues from the cysteine to the phenylalanine. The only DNA kept is the CDR3, 45 bases in frame from the first base. Sequencing was done on a sample of peripheral blood. This sequence was found in a human donor in a cohort sampled during active COVID-19. The chain couples TRBV9 to TRBJ1-3, with an unclear D gene assignment. The DNA sequence reads TGTGCCAGCAGCGTAGACACAGCCTCTGGAAACACCATATATTTT. This gives the protein CASSVDTASGNTIYF.